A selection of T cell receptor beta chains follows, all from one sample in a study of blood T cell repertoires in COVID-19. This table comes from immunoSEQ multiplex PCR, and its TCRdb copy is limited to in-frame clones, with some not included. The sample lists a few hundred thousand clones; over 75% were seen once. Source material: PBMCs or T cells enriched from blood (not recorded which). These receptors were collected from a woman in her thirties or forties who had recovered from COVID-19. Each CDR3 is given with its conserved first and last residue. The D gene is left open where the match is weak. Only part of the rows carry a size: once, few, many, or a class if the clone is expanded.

CDR3: CASSSSERTDTQYF
DNA: TGTGCCAGCTCCTCTAGCGAACGCACAGATACGCAGTATTTT
V: TRBV19
J: TRBJ2-3
size: NA
D: NA

CDR3: CASSPTGGFQPQHF
DNA: TGTGCCAGCAGCCCCACGGGGGGTTTTCAGCCCCAGCATTTT
V: TRBV6-5
J: TRBJ1-5
size: NA
D: NA

CDR3: CASSFIDRGNEKLFF
DNA: TGTGCCAGCAGCTTCATCGACAGGGGGAATGAAAAACTGTTTTTT
V: TRBV7-2
J: TRBJ1-4
size: NA
D: TRBD1

CDR3: CATLDRDKNIQYF
DNA: TGTGCCACCCTGGACAGGGACAAAAACATTCAGTACTTC
V: TRBV19
J: TRBJ2-4
size: once
D: TRBD1

CDR3: CASWGLYGYTF
DNA: TGTGCCAGCTGGGGACTTTATGGCTACACCTTC
V: TRBV9
J: TRBJ1-2
size: once
D: NA

CDR3: CASSLVEFYNEQFF
DNA: TGTGCCAGCAGTTTGGTGGAGTTCTACAATGAGCAGTTCTTC
V: TRBV27
J: TRBJ2-1
size: NA
D: NA

CDR3: CASSIDLRGTSNTDTQYF
DNA: TGTGCCAGTAGTATAGACCTCCGAGGGACTAGCAACACAGATACGCAGTATTTT
V: TRBV19
J: TRBJ2-3
size: NA
D: TRBD2

CDR3: CASRPDSSYPMNTEAFF
DNA: TGCGCCAGCAGACCTGACAGCAGCTATCCTATGAACACTGAAGCTTTCTTT
V: TRBV5-1
J: TRBJ1-1
size: NA
D: NA

CDR3: CASSQDFPGAYEQYF
DNA: TGCGCCAGCAGCCAAGATTTTCCAGGGGCCTACGAGCAGTACTTC
V: TRBV4-3
J: TRBJ2-7
size: few
D: NA

CDR3: CASSPGQGDYGYTF
DNA: TGCGCCAGCAGCCCGGGACAGGGGGACTATGGCTACACCTTC
V: TRBV10-1
J: TRBJ1-2
size: NA
D: TRBD1

CDR3: CASSHGAVYEQYF
DNA: TGCGCCAGCAGCCATGGGGCAGTCTACGAGCAGTACTTC
V: TRBV4-1
J: TRBJ2-7
size: NA
D: NA

CDR3: CASTLYRDITYEQYF
DNA: TGTGCCAGCACCCTCTACAGGGATATCACCTACGAGCAGTACTTC
V: TRBV5-8
J: TRBJ2-7
size: NA
D: NA

CDR3: CASSSVRGANTEAFF
DNA: TGTGCCAGCAGCTCGGTTCGGGGGGCGAACACTGAAGCTTTCTTT
V: TRBV11-3
J: TRBJ1-1
size: NA
D: NA

CDR3: CAISGRGDEQFF
DNA: TGTGCCATCAGCGGCAGGGGGGATGAGCAGTTCTTC
V: TRBV10-3
J: TRBJ2-1
size: NA
D: NA

CDR3: CASSVGDSNQPQHF
DNA: TGTGCCAGCAGCGTCGGGGATAGCAATCAGCCCCAGCATTTT
V: TRBV9
J: TRBJ1-5
size: NA
D: NA

CDR3: CASSSGSFDTGELFF
DNA: TGCGCCAGCAGCTCAGGGTCTTTTGACACCGGGGAGCTGTTTTTT
V: TRBV5-1
J: TRBJ2-2
size: NA
D: NA

CDR3: CASSSWTSGSKETQYF
DNA: TGTGCCAGCAGCTCGTGGACTAGCGGGAGCAAAGAGACCCAGTACTTC
V: TRBV7-8
J: TRBJ2-5
size: few
D: TRBD2

CDR3: CASSLTPGTGNEQYF
DNA: TGTGCCAGCAGCTTGACCCCCGGGACAGGGAACGAGCAGTACTTC
V: TRBV5-5
J: TRBJ2-7
size: NA
D: TRBD1

CDR3: CATSRDYDRGRNSPLHF
DNA: TGTGCCACCAGCAGAGACTATGACAGGGGCCGGAATTCACCCCTCCACTTT
V: TRBV15
J: TRBJ1-6
size: NA
D: TRBD1

CDR3: CASSQQRVNTGELFF
DNA: TGTGCCAGCAGCCAACAGCGGGTAAACACCGGGGAGCTGTTTTTT
V: TRBV14
J: TRBJ2-2
size: NA
D: NA

CDR3: CSGKTGELGAFF
DNA: TGCAGCGGGAAGACAGGAGAGCTGGGGGCTTTCTTT
V: TRBV29-1
J: TRBJ1-1
size: NA
D: NA

CDR3: CASGPGGSDSPLHF
DNA: TGTGCTAGTGGCCCAGGGGGGAGCGATTCACCCCTCCACTTT
V: TRBV12-5
J: TRBJ1-6
size: NA
D: TRBD1

CDR3: CASSSNTGELFF
DNA: TGTGCCAGCAGCTCTAACACCGGGGAGCTGTTTTTT
V: TRBV5-4
J: TRBJ2-2
size: few
D: NA

CDR3: CASSRQGTPGGNTIYF
DNA: TGTGCCAGCAGCAGACAGGGGACCCCGGGGGGAAACACCATATATTTT
V: TRBV11-2
J: TRBJ1-3
size: NA
D: TRBD1

CDR3: CASSVDGRVNEQFF
DNA: TGTGCCAGCAGCGTAGACGGGAGGGTAAATGAGCAGTTCTTC
V: TRBV9
J: TRBJ2-1
size: NA
D: TRBD2

CDR3: CASIETGGSNQPQHF
DNA: TGTGCCAGTATAGAAACAGGGGGTAGCAATCAGCCCCAGCATTTT
V: TRBV19
J: TRBJ1-5
size: NA
D: TRBD1

CDR3: CATGLAQIYEQYF
DNA: TGTGCCACGGGACTAGCCCAAATCTACGAGCAGTACTTC
V: TRBV2
J: TRBJ2-7
size: NA
D: TRBD2

CDR3: CASRRGQTNYNEQFF
DNA: TGTGCCAGCAGACGGGGACAGACTAACTACAATGAGCAGTTCTTC
V: TRBV7-8
J: TRBJ2-1
size: NA
D: TRBD1

CDR3: CASSLGGQPQHF
DNA: TGTGCCAGCAGCTTGGGAGGTCAGCCCCAGCATTTT
V: TRBV11-2
J: TRBJ1-5
size: NA
D: NA

CDR3: CASIALGTALYGYTF
DNA: TGTGCCAGTATCGCGCTCGGGACAGCCCTCTATGGCTACACCTTC
V: TRBV19
J: TRBJ1-2
size: NA
D: TRBD1

CDR3: CASSPGGAEAFF
DNA: TGTGCCAGCAGTCCGGGGGGGGCTGAAGCTTTCTTT
V: TRBV12-3/TRBV12-4
J: TRBJ1-1
size: NA
D: NA

CDR3: CASSVAGQGRGGANVLTF
DNA: TGTGCCAGCAGCGTAGCGGGACAGGGGCGCGGTGGGGCCAACGTCCTGACTTTC
V: TRBV9
J: TRBJ2-6
size: NA
D: TRBD1

CDR3: CASSLRIEAFF
DNA: TGTGCCAGCAGTTTACGTATTGAAGCTTTCTTT
V: TRBV12-3/TRBV12-4
J: TRBJ1-1
size: NA
D: NA

CDR3: CASSPDRASSYEQYF
DNA: TGTGCCAGCAGCCCTGACAGGGCATCCTCCTACGAGCAGTACTTC
V: TRBV5-4
J: TRBJ2-7
size: NA
D: TRBD1

CDR3: CATSPGNNEQFF
DNA: TGTGCCACCTCGCCAGGGAACAATGAGCAGTTCTTC
V: TRBV24-1
J: TRBJ2-1
size: NA
D: NA

CDR3: CASSQRTSGRTYNEQFF
DNA: TGTGCCAGCAGCCAGCGGACTAGCGGGAGGACATACAATGAGCAGTTCTTC
V: TRBV3-1/TRBV3-2
J: TRBJ2-1
size: NA
D: TRBD2

CDR3: CSARTSGNIFNNEQFF
DNA: TGCAGCGCTCGGACTAGCGGGAATATATTTAACAATGAGCAGTTCTTC
V: TRBV29-1
J: TRBJ2-1
size: NA
D: TRBD2

CDR3: CASSTGINYGYTF
DNA: TGTGCCAGCAGTACCGGGATTAACTATGGCTACACCTTC
V: TRBV12-3/TRBV12-4
J: TRBJ1-2
size: NA
D: NA

CDR3: CASSQGAGTDTQYF
DNA: TGTGCCAGCAGCCAGGGGGCCGGCACAGATACGCAGTATTTT
V: TRBV3-1/TRBV3-2
J: TRBJ2-3
size: NA
D: NA

CDR3: CASSVGTANYGYTF
DNA: TGTGCCAGCAGCGTGGGGACAGCCAACTATGGCTACACCTTC
V: TRBV9
J: TRBJ1-2
size: NA
D: TRBD1

CDR3: CASSSRLAGVGNEQFF
DNA: TGTGCCAGCAGCTCACGACTAGCGGGGGTGGGCAATGAGCAGTTCTTC
V: TRBV7-2
J: TRBJ2-1
size: NA
D: TRBD2

CDR3: CASSLGANAVDYGYTF
DNA: TGTGCCAGCAGCTTAGGGGCGAACGCTGTGGACTATGGCTACACCTTC
V: TRBV7-9
J: TRBJ1-2
size: NA
D: NA

CDR3: CSVESDGYTF
DNA: TGCAGCGTTGAAAGCGACGGCTACACCTTC
V: TRBV29-1
J: TRBJ1-2
size: NA
D: NA

CDR3: CASAAGSRIYNSPLHF
DNA: TGTGCCAGTGCGGCTGGGTCCCGAATTTATAATTCACCCCTCCACTTT
V: TRBV19
J: TRBJ1-6
size: NA
D: NA

CDR3: CASSYRTGSLYGYTF
DNA: TGTGCCAGCAGTTACCGGACAGGGAGCCTCTATGGCTACACCTTC
V: TRBV6-5
J: TRBJ1-2
size: NA
D: TRBD1

CDR3: CASSLGLIQETQYF
DNA: TGTGCCAGCAGCTTAGGACTTATACAAGAGACCCAGTACTTC
V: TRBV7-2
J: TRBJ2-5
size: NA
D: NA

CDR3: CASSPAGGTEAFF
DNA: TGTGCCAGCTCACCAGCGGGAGGCACTGAAGCTTTCTTT
V: TRBV18
J: TRBJ1-1
size: NA
D: NA

CDR3: CASSERTGDINEKLFF
DNA: TGTGCCAGCAGTGAAAGGACAGGCGATATTAATGAAAAACTGTTTTTT
V: TRBV25-1
J: TRBJ1-4
size: NA
D: TRBD1

CDR3: CASMDRVNGYTF
DNA: TGTGCCAGCATGGACAGGGTCAACGGCTACACCTTC
V: TRBV25-1
J: TRBJ1-2
size: NA
D: TRBD1

CDR3: CATSDQSGRGTDTQYF
DNA: TGTGCCACCAGTGACCAAAGCGGGAGAGGTACAGATACGCAGTATTTT
V: TRBV24-1
J: TRBJ2-3
size: NA
D: TRBD2

CDR3: CASSLSGGSSYNSPLHF
DNA: TGTGCCAGCAGTTTATCTGGCGGCAGCTCCTATAATTCACCCCTCCACTTT
V: TRBV28
J: TRBJ1-6
size: NA
D: NA

CDR3: CASRVSTGIGTDTQYF
DNA: TGTGCCAGCAGAGTCTCTACAGGGATCGGCACAGATACGCAGTATTTT
V: TRBV2
J: TRBJ2-3
size: NA
D: NA

CDR3: CASSRGLARESLGTDTQYF
DNA: TGCGCCAGCAGCCGAGGACTAGCGCGGGAGTCGTTAGGTACAGATACGCAGTATTTT
V: TRBV5-1
J: TRBJ2-3
size: NA
D: TRBD2

CDR3: CASSLGGTVTEAFF
DNA: TGTGCCAGCAGTTTAGGCGGGACAGTCACTGAAGCTTTCTTT
V: TRBV27
J: TRBJ1-1
size: NA
D: TRBD1

CDR3: CASSFQTSGSYEQYF
DNA: TGTGCCAGCAGCTTTCAGACTAGCGGCTCCTACGAGCAGTACTTC
V: TRBV11-2
J: TRBJ2-7
size: NA
D: TRBD2

CDR3: CASSEGLAGSTDTQYF
DNA: TGCGCCAGCAGCGAGGGACTAGCGGGTAGCACAGATACGCAGTATTTT
V: TRBV5-1
J: TRBJ2-3
size: NA
D: TRBD2

CDR3: CSVREGTRTEAFF
DNA: TGCAGCGTTAGAGAGGGTACTCGCACTGAAGCTTTCTTT
V: TRBV29-1
J: TRBJ1-1
size: NA
D: NA